The 30 T cell receptor beta chains below were found in one sample sequenced in a study of T cells expressing NK-cell markers (dated by TCRdb to 2018 to 2021). The protocol used for the library was 5' RACE. Sequencing was performed on an Illumina HiSeq 2000. The reads were reprocessed in TCRdb, with one entry per CDR3 protein sequence and no accompanying DNA. This sample's table lists over 150,000 distinct CDR3 sequences. The ten biggest clones cover roughly a fifth of the sample. The sequenced sample was blood T cells: a sorted CD56 or NKG2C T cell subset, CD4+ or CD8+ T cells, or bulk PBMC T cells (not recorded which). Receptors were obtained from a man aged 18-75 years in good health.

The chain is built from TRBV12-3 or TRBV12-4 and TRBJ2-2; TCRdb gives TRBD2 as the D gene, but with no DNA this cannot be confirmed. The CDR3 contains 15 residues. The CDR3 spells CASSGLADNTGELFF.

This chain connects TRBV12-3 or TRBV12-4 to TRBJ1-2. This CDR3 contains 14 residues. The CDR3 spells CASSLARVTAGYTF.

The rearrangement uses TRBV16 and TRBJ1-2. The CDR3 has 16 amino acids. Germline CDR1 and CDR2: KGHSY and FQNENV. CDR3 sequence: CASSQLRGTDNYGYTF.

The CDR3 reads CASSMGTGGLTEAFF. The chain links TRBV19 to TRBJ1-1; TCRdb proposes TRBD1, but this gene call is untestable without DNA. This CDR3 spans 15 amino acids. Germline loops: CDR1 LNHDA, CDR2 SQIVND (reference sequence).

The chain joins TRBV27 to TRBJ1-1; TCRdb's D call, TRBD1, is unchecked because there is no DNA. Germline CDR1 and CDR2: MNHEY and SMNVEV (reference sequence). This CDR3 has 13 amino acids. The CDR3 spells CAVSTGENTEAFF.

The rearrangement uses TRBV5-4 and TRBJ1-1. There are 14 residues in the CDR3. Germline V gene data show CDR1 as SGHNT and CDR2 as YYREEE (reference sequence). CDR3 amino acids: CASSFWSWHTEAFF.

The rearrangement joins TRBV3-1 to TRBJ1-2; the D call of TRBD1 rests on TCRdb alone, since no DNA is present to check it. Germline CDR1 and CDR2: LGHDT and YNNKEL (reference sequence). This CDR3 spans 13 amino acids. CDR3 region: CASRGEANYGYTF.

The CDR3 loop reads CASSHTPEYEQYF. The chain links TRBV4-2 to TRBJ2-7. The CDR3 has 13 amino acids. CDR1 and CDR2 (germline): LGHNA, YNFKEQ.

This sequence joins TRBV5-5 and TRBJ2-7; without DNA, the TCRdb call of TRBD1 cannot be checked. The V gene's germline CDR1 is SGHKS and CDR2 YYEKEE (reference sequence). The CDR3 sequence is 15 residues long. CDR3 protein: CASNLRDLGPYEQYF.

V gene TRBV28 combines with J gene TRBJ2-7; TCRdb's D call, TRBD1, is unchecked because there is no DNA. This CDR3 is 13 amino acids long. The germline gives CDR1 MDHEN, CDR2 SYDVKM. The CDR3 spells CASSFPQGYEQYF.

The chain couples TRBV19 to TRBJ2-2; TCRdb's D gene call, TRBD1, goes unchecked for lack of DNA. The CDR3 is 13 residues long. Germline lookup yields CDR1 LNHDA and CDR2 SQIVND (reference sequence). CDR3 sequence: CASKDINTGELFF. Full variable domain (missing parts from reference TRBV19 and TRBJ2-2): DGGITQSPKYLFRKEGQNVTLSCEQNLNHDAMYWYRQDPGQGLRLIYYSQIVNDFQKGDIAEGYSVSREKKESFPLTVTSAQKNPTAFYLCASKDINTGELFFGEGSRLTVL.

CDR3 region: CASSQGDYTDTQYF. The gene calls are TRBV4-2 and TRBJ2-3; TCRdb names TRBD2, which stays unverified in the absence of DNA. CDR1 and CDR2 from the germline V gene are LGHNA and YNFKEQ. There are 14 residues in the CDR3.

The CDR3 loop reads CASSQETGSGQPQHF. The V call is TRBV4-1, the J call TRBJ1-5; with no DNA, the TCRdb D assignment of TRBD1 cannot be verified. The CDR3 extends over 15 amino acids. Germline V gives CDR1 MGHRA, CDR2 YSYEKL.

The rearrangement uses TRBV5-6 and TRBJ2-5. The CDR3 loop spans 17 amino acids. Germline CDR1 and CDR2: SGHDT and YYEEEE. The CDR3 sequence is CASSQYIGRTVPETQYF.

This sequence joins TRBV7-6 and TRBJ2-3; the D call from TCRdb, TRBD2, cannot be confirmed without DNA. The CDR3 runs 17 residues. Germline V lookup: CDR1 SGHVS, CDR2 FNYEAQ. The CDR3 is CASSSKRGGASTDTQYF.

The rearrangement uses TRBV5-6 and TRBJ2-7; no DNA is available, so the TRBD1 call from TCRdb remains unchecked. The CDR3 is 15 residues long. CDR1 and CDR2 (germline): SGHDT, YYEEEE. The CDR3 spells CASRHTGTGGREQYF.

This CDR3 reads CASSQAGQGVTNEQFF. The chain employs TRBV3-1 and TRBJ2-1; the TRBD1 assignment by TCRdb is unverifiable without DNA. Germline assignment: CDR1 LGHDT and CDR2 YNNKEL (reference sequence). The CDR3 runs 16 residues.

J is TRBJ1-4 and V is TRBV12-3 or TRBV12-4. The CDR3 is made up of 14 amino acids. The CDR3 loop is CASSPLATNEKLFF.

The chain links TRBV13 to TRBJ2-1; TCRdb names TRBD2, which stays unverified in the absence of DNA. CDR1 and CDR2 from the germline V gene are PRHDT and FYEKMQ (reference sequence). This CDR3 comprises 18 residues. Here the CDR3 reads CASSPGLAGDLIYNEQFF.

The V and J genes are TRBV5-5 and TRBJ1-2. The CDR3 has 14 amino acids. CDR1 is SGHKS and CDR2 is YYEKEE in the germline V gene (reference sequence). The CDR3 protein is CASSSPTYIYGYTF.

This CDR3 reads CSVEERGQGGYEQYF. The J gene is TRBJ2-7, the V gene TRBV29-1; TCRdb's D call, TRBD1, is unchecked because there is no DNA. Germline V gene lookup returns CDR1 SQVTM and CDR2 ANQGSEA. The CDR3 length is 15 residues.

The gene calls are TRBV6-1 and TRBJ2-2; checking the TCRdb D call of TRBD1 is not possible without DNA. CDR3 length equals 16 residues. Germline lookup yields CDR1 MNHNS and CDR2 SASEGT. CDR3 sequence reads: CASSLRGQGLGGELFF.

The chain has TRBV7-8 and TRBJ2-5; with no DNA, the TCRdb D assignment of TRBD1 cannot be verified. The CDR3 loop spans 14 amino acids. Germline V CDR1 and CDR2: SGHVS, FQNEAQ. CDR3 sequence: CASSDDRGKETQYF.

The V call is TRBV5-6, the J call TRBJ2-3; TCRdb's D call of TRBD1 is untestable without DNA. The CDR3 contains 16 residues. Germline V lookup: CDR1 SGHDT, CDR2 YYEEEE. The chain's CDR3 is CASSLQTGVGTDTQYF.

V gene TRBV3-1 combines with J gene TRBJ2-1; TCRdb indicates TRBD2, and absent DNA this call remains unverified. Germline V gives CDR1 LGHDT, CDR2 YNNKEL (reference sequence). This CDR3 contains 14 residues. The CDR3 region is CASSELAGKNEQFF.

The J gene is TRBJ2-5, the V gene TRBV28; absent DNA, TCRdb's TRBD1 call cannot be checked. This CDR3 contains 12 residues. Germline CDR1 and CDR2: MDHEN and SYDVKM. This CDR3 is CASSGTGETQYF.

This chain uses TRBV6-1 with TRBJ2-3. The CDR3 is made up of 18 amino acids. CDR1 and CDR2 (germline): MNHNS, SASEGT. CDR3: CASSPGLEGLPSTDTQYF.

The CDR3 loop reads CASSLGGAGGESIQYF. The chain combines TRBV28 with TRBJ2-4; no DNA is available, so the TRBD2 call from TCRdb remains unchecked. CDR1 MDHEN and CDR2 SYDVKM come from the germline V gene. This CDR3 region has 16 residues.

The J gene is TRBJ2-1, the V gene TRBV7-9; TCRdb's D call, TRBD1, is unchecked because there is no DNA. CDR1 and CDR2 from the germline V gene are SEHNR and FQNEAQ (reference sequence). The CDR3 loop spans 15 amino acids. CDR3 sequence: CASSSGQGSRNEQFF.

The J gene is TRBJ2-7, the V gene TRBV4-1; TCRdb proposes TRBD1, but this gene call is untestable without DNA. CDR3 length: 14 amino acids. Germline CDR1 is MGHRA and CDR2 is YSYEKL. The CDR3 is CASSRKTGLYEQYF.